These 19 T cell receptor beta chains were sequenced from one sample in a study of T cell responses to AZD1222 COVID-19 vaccine. TCRdb's copy holds only in-frame clones and misses some; the assay was immunoSEQ multiplex PCR. The table lists around 130,000 clones, nearly 90% of them singletons. Sequenced material: peripheral blood, taken 28 days after the second AZD1222 dose. These receptors were taken from an adult who received the AZD1222 COVID-19 vaccine.

This clone has only one observation. V usage is TRBV6-5 and J usage is TRBJ1-6; 8 nucleotides align to TRBD1. CDR3 size: 15 residues. Germline V gives CDR1 MNHEY, CDR2 SVGAGI. Unmatched junction bases numbered 6, after V lost 2 bases and J lost 9 bases. The CDR3 spells CASSYGGQGGSPLHF. The CDR3 bases are TGTGCCAGCAGTTACGGCGGACAGGGCGGTTCACCCCTCCACTTT.

The J gene is TRBJ1-1, the V gene TRBV3-1 (or the pseudogene TRBV3-2); 12 bases line up with TRBD1. Germline trimming cut 2 bases from V and 6 bases from J; bases unmatched to any gene: 4. Germline V gene sequence: CDR1 LGHDT, CDR2 YNNKEL (reference sequence). There are 15 residues in the CDR3. In nucleotides, the CDR3 is TGTGCCAGCAGCCAATCCGGGACAGGGGGCTCTGAAGCTTTCTTT. Amino acids: CASSQSGTGGSEAFF.

The CDR3 coding sequence is TGCGCCAGCAGCTTGGTCGGACGAATGAACACTGAAGCTTTCTTT. It translates to CASSLVGRMNTEAFF. The chain carries TRBV5-1 and TRBJ1-1; D ambiguous. CDR1 is SGHRS, CDR2 YFSETQ, per germline. V dropped 0 bases and J dropped 0 bases, with 9 bases sitting between them. This CDR3 region has 15 residues.

The V call is TRBV29-1, the J call TRBJ2-4; 7 bases fit TRBD1. This CDR3 has 14 amino acids. With 4 bases clipped from V and 0 bases from J, the junction kept 3 bases outside the gene matches. Germline values: CDR1 SQVTM, CDR2 ANQGSEA. CDR3 protein: CSVVQGIAKNIQYF. The DNA for the CDR3 is TGCAGCGTTGTACAGGGGATAGCCAAAAACATTCAGTACTTC.

J is TRBJ1-2 and V is TRBV28; a weak D match, TRBD1 (6 bases). Per the germline V gene, CDR1 is MDHEN and CDR2 is SYDVKM. CDR3 length: 14 residues. The V end lost 4 bases, the J end lost 2 bases, and 11 bases lay between the germline ends. CDR3 region: CASSYPGANYGYTF. For the CDR3, the DNA is TGTGCCAGCAGTTACCCGGGGGCCAACTATGGCTACACCTTC.

V gene TRBV28 combines with J gene TRBJ2-7; 10 bases map to TRBD1. Losses at the gene ends were 0 bases for V and 0 bases for J; bases not matched to a gene: 5. This CDR3 comprises 17 residues. Germline CDR1 is MDHEN and CDR2 is SYDVKM. The CDR3 loop reads CASSLWAGTGVSYEQYF. CDR3 coding DNA: TGTGCCAGCAGTTTATGGGCTGGGACAGGGGTCTCCTACGAGCAGTACTTC.

The gene calls are TRBV7-2 and TRBJ1-4; TRBD1 matches at 8 bases. The CDR3 covers 15 residues. After removal of 6 bases from V and 3 bases from J, the junction contained 6 bases not matched to a gene. Per the germline V gene, CDR1 is SGHTA and CDR2 is FQGNSA. The CDR3 region is CASRWKTGANEKLFF. CDR3 nucleotides: TGTGCCAGCAGGTGGAAGACAGGGGCTAATGAAAAACTGTTTTTT.

The rearrangement joins TRBV18 to TRBJ2-2; a possible D gene is TRBD2 (5 bases). Germline-derived CDR1 and CDR2 are KGHSH and LQKENI. The CDR3 is made up of 15 amino acids. Trimming pared 5 bases from V and 0 bases from J, leaving 10 bases between. The CDR3 here is CASSMAGANTGELFF. Written as DNA, the CDR3 is TGTGCCAGCTCAATGGCGGGTGCGAACACCGGGGAGCTGTTTTTT.

The chain combines TRBV6-2 or TRBV6-3 with TRBJ1-5; perhaps TRBD1 as D (6 bases). CDR1 is MNHEY and CDR2 is SVGEGT in the germline V gene. V lost 2 bases and J 6 bases, leaving 14 bases between the germline ends. CDR3 length: 15 residues. In DNA form, the CDR3 reads TGTGCCAGCAGTTACGTGGGGGGCGGGAGTCAGCCCCAGCATTTT. Amino acid sequence: CASSYVGGGSQPQHF.

This clone was counted between two and nine times. The chain combines TRBV24-1 with TRBJ1-2; possibly TRBD1 for D (5 bases). Germline V gives CDR1 KGHDR, CDR2 SFDVKD. Trimming cost V 6 bases and J 4 bases, with 11 bases left between them. The CDR3 loop spans 13 amino acids. CDR3 in amino acids: CATSRGLGYGYTF. The CDR3 region has the DNA TGTGCCACCAGTAGGGGTCTTGGCTATGGCTACACCTTC.

J is TRBJ2-3 and V is TRBV20-1, with D unclear. The V end was cut by 3 bases, the J end by 6 bases, with 7 bases between. The germline V gene has CDR1 DFQATT and CDR2 SNEGSKA (reference sequence). The CDR3 is 11 amino acids. CDR3 bases: TGCAGTGCTAGTTTTTCCGATACGCAGTATTTT. Amino acids: CSASFSDTQYF.

This clone turned up a few times. The chain carries TRBV30 and TRBJ1-4, with D possibly matching TRBD1 (5 bases). This CDR3 has 13 residues. CDR1 and CDR2 from the germline V gene are GTSNPN and SVGIG (reference sequence). V shed 8 bases and J shed 7 bases, with 17 bases lying between them. As DNA, the CDR3 is TGTGCCGGGGCTGGGGAGGGAGGTGAAAAACTGTTTTTT. It codes for CAGAGEGGEKLFF.

The genes are TRBV10-2 and TRBJ1-1, with D tentatively TRBD1 (5 bases). Germline V CDR1 and CDR2: WSHSY, SAAADI. The CDR3 has 12 amino acids. With 3 bases removed from V and 12 bases from J, the gap between germline ends came to 14 bases. The CDR3 DNA is TGCGCCAGCAGTGAACCGGGACTACGACCTTTCTTT. Translated: CASSEPGLRPFF.

This chain joins TRBV3-1 (or the pseudogene TRBV3-2) and TRBJ2-3; 8 bases map to TRBD2. The CDR3 runs 16 residues. Germline CDR1 and CDR2: LGHDT and YNNKEL (reference sequence). The J segment lost 0 bases and the V segment lost 4 bases, leaving 6 bases of the junction unmatched. CDR3: CASSPPSGLSTDTQYF. DNA of the CDR3: TGTGCCAGCAGCCCCCCTAGCGGGCTAAGCACAGATACGCAGTATTTT.

The V gene is TRBV19, the J gene TRBJ2-5; possibly TRBD2 for D (6 bases). Germline V gene sequence: CDR1 LNHDA, CDR2 SQIVND (reference sequence). The length of the CDR3 is 14 residues. V dropped 3 bases and J dropped 7 bases, with 15 bases sitting between them. CDR3 residues: CASSIEAGTLTQYF. Here the CDR3 DNA reads TGTGCCAGTAGTATTGAGGCGGGGACCCTGACCCAGTACTTC.

The genes are TRBV5-1 and TRBJ2-5, with D perhaps matching TRBD1 (6 bases). Looked up from germline, CDR1 is SGHRS and CDR2 is YFSETQ. Trimming shortened V by 2 bases and J by 4 bases, and 9 bases separated the two germline ends. The CDR3 contains 13 residues. The CDR3 bases are TGCGCCAGCAGCTTACAGGGCGGAGAGACCCAGTACTTC. Translating it yields CASSLQGGETQYF.

The rearrangement links TRBV4-1 to TRBJ1-1; D is perhaps TRBD1 (6 bases). V was cut by 4 bases and J by 3 bases, with 15 bases left in between. CDR1 is MGHRA, CDR2 YSYEKL, per germline. This CDR3 contains 15 residues. CDR3: CASSRAGHGDTEAFF. The CDR3 DNA sequence: TGCGCCAGCAGCCGAGCGGGACACGGGGACACTGAAGCTTTCTTT.

The chain employs TRBV6-2 or TRBV6-3 and TRBJ1-5; maybe TRBD1 (6 bases). The germline V gene has CDR1 MNHEY and CDR2 SVGEGT. The V end lost 0 bases, the J end lost 4 bases, and 16 bases lay between the germline ends. The CDR3 spans 17 residues. CDR3 in DNA: TGTGCCAGCAGTTACTCGGTTGGGGGGGCAGAGAATCAGCCCCAGCATTTT. Translating gives CASSYSVGGAENQPQHF.

This rearrangement joins TRBV27 to TRBJ1-2; TRBD1 is a possible D gene (5 bases). Trimming pared 3 bases from V and 10 bases from J, leaving 12 bases between. The CDR3 sequence is 12 residues long. CDR1 is MNHEY, CDR2 SMNVEV, per germline (reference sequence). CDR3 protein: CASSLGGDVYTF. The CDR3 DNA reads TGTGCCAGCAGTTTGGGGGGGGATGTCTACACCTTC.